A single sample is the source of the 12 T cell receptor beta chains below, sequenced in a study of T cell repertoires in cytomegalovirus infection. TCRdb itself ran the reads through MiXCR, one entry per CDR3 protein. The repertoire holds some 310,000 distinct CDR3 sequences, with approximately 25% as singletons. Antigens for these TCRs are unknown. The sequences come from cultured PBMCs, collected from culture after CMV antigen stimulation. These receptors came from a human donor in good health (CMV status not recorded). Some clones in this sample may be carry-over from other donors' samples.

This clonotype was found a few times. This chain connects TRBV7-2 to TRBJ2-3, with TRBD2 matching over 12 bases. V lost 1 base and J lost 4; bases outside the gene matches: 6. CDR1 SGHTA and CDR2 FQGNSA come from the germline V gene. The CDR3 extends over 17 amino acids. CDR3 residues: CASSLEKTSGRSDTQYF. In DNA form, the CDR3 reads TGTGCCAGCAGCTTAGAGAAGACTAGCGGGAGATCAGATACGCAGTATTTT.

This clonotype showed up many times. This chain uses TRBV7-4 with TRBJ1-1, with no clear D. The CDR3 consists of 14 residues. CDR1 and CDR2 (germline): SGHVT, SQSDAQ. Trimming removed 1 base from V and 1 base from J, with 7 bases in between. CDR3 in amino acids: CASSLVVRNTEAFF. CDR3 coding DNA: TGTGCCAGCAGCTTAGTGGTCCGGAACACTGAAGCTTTCTTT.

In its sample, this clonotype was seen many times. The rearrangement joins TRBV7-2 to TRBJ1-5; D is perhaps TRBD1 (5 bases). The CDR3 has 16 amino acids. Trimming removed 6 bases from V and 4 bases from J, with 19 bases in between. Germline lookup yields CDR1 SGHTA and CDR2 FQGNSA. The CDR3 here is CASSRQGVTRNQPQHF. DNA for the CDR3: TGTGCCAGCAGTCGTCAAGGGGTCACTCGGAATCAGCCCCAGCATTTT.

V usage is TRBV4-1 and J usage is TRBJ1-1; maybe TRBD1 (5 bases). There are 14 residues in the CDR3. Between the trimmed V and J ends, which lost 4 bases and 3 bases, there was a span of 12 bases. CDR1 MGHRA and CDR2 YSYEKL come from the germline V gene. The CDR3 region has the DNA TGCGCCAGCAGCCCGGGACCTCTCGACACTGAAGCTTTCTTT. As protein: CASSPGPLDTEAFF.

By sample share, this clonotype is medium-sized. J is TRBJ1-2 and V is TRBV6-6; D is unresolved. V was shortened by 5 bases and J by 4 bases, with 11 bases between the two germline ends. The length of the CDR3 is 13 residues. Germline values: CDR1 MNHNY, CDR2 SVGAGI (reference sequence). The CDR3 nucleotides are TGTGCCAGCAGTCGACAAGCGGGCTATGGCTACACCTTC. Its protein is CASSRQAGYGYTF.

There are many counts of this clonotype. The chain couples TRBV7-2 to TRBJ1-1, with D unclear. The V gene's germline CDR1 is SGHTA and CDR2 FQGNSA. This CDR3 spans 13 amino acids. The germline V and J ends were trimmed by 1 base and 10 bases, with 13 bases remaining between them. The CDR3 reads CASSLGSGSRAFF. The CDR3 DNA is TGTGCCAGCAGCTTAGGTAGCGGTTCACGAGCTTTCTTT.

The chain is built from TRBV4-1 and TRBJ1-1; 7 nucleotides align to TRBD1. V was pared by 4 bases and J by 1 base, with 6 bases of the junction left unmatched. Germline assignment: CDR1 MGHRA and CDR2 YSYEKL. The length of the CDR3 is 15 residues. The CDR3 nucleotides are TGCGCCAGCAGCCCCCCGGGACAGAAGAACACTGAAGCTTTCTTT. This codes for CASSPPGQKNTEAFF.

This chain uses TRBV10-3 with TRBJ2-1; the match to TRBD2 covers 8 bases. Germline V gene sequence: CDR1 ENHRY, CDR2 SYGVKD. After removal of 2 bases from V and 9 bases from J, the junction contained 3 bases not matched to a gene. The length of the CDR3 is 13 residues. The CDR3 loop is CAISEREGGEQFF. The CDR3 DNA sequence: TGTGCCATCAGTGAGCGGGAGGGCGGTGAGCAGTTCTTC.

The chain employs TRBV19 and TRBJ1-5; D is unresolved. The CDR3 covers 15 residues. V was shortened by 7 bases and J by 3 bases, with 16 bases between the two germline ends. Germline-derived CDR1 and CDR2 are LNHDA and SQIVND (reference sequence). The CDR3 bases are TGTGCCAGTACTCAGGACCGAACCTTCAATCAGCCCCAGCATTTT. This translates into CASTQDRTFNQPQHF.

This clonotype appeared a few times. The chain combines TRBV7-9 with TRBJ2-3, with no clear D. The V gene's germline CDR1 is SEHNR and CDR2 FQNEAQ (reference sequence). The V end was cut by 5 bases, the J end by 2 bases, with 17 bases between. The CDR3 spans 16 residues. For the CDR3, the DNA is TGTGCCAGCAGCCCTACAATTACGGGCCTCACAGATACGCAGTATTTT. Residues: CASSPTITGLTDTQYF.

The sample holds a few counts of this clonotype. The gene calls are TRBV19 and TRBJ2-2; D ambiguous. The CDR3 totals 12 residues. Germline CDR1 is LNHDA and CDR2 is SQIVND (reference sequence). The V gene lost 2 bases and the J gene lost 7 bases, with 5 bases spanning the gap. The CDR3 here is CASSIPGGELFF. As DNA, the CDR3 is TGTGCCAGTAGTATACCAGGCGGGGAGCTGTTTTTT. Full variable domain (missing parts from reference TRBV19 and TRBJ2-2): DGGITQSPKYLFRKEGQNVTLSCEQNLNHDAMYWYRQDPGQGLRLIYYSQIVNDFQKGDIAEGYSVSREKKESFPLTVTSAQKNPTAFYLCASSIPGGELFFGEGSRLTVL.

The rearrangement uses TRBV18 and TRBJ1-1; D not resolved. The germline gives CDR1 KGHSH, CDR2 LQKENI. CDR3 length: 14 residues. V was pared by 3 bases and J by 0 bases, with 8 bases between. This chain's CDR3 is CASSPQAMNTEAFF. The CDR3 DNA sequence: TGTGCCAGCTCACCCCAGGCTATGAACACTGAAGCTTTCTTT.